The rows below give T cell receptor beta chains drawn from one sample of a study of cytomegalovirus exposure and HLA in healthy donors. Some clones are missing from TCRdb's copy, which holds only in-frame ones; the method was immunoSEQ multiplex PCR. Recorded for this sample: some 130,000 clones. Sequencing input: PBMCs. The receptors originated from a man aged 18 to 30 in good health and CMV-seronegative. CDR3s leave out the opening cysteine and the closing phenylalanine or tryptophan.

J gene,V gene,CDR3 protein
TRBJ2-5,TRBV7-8,ASSPQRGGRETQY
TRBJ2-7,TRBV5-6,ASSSGGYTEQY
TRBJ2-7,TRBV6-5,ASSYQSSTEYEQY
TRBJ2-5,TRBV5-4,ASSSRGSPETQY
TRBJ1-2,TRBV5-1,ASSLSGTGQVYGYT
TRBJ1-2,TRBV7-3,ASSPSRADSYGYT
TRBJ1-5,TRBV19,ASSPGMGANSNQPQH
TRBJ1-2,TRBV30,AWVRQGYYGYT
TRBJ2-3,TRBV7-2,ASSQDSGSADTQY
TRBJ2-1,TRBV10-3,ATAVADEQF
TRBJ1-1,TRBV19,ASSSLGGSTEAF
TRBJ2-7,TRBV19,ASSIGKRTYEQY
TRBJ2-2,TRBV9,ASRKAGGAGELF
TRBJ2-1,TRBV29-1,SLRGGLDEQF
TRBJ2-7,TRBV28,ASSTAGTGSYEQY
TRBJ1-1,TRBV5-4,ASSLKREASNTEAF
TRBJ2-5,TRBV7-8,ASSFKGEPRLETQY
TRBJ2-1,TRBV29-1,SVVNLPSALAKNNEQF
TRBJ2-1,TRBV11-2,ASNLVGAGGSYNEQF
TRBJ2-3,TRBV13,ASSFKTPGLAGGGRDTQY
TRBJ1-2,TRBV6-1,ASRAGGTNYGYT
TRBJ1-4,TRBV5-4,ASSLGGREDEKLF
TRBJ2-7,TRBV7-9,ASSLSAVSYEQY
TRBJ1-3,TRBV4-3,ASSQGTVGSGNTIY
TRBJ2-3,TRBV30,AWSLTGANTDTQY
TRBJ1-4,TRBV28,ASSLPRGTFNEKLF
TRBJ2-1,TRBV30,AGGDREFNEQF
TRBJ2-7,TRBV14,ASSQRGSGRSYEQY
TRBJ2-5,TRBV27,ASSLLGLAGGRETQY
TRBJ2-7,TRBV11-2,ASSSPGTGALRQY
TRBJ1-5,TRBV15,ATSRGDRVSSGGNQPQH
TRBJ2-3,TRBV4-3,ASSPVSAGGRSDTQY
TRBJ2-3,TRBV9,ASSAQGTDTQY
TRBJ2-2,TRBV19,ASRIPGGAFGTGELF
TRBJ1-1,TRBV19,ASSINLVTEAF
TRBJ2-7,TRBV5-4,ASSTTPRTSGMYEQY
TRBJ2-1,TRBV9,ASSVGTSGYNEQF
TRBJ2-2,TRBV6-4,ASSLTSGGSNTGELF
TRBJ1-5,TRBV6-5,ATSTGVGNQPQH
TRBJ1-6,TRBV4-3,ASSQEGTPPLH
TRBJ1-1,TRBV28,ASSFRQGKGDTEAF
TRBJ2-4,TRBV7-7,ASILLAGEAKNIQY
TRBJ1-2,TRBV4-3,ASSQTHQRGLRVGYT
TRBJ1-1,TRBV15,ATSRVTGNTEAF